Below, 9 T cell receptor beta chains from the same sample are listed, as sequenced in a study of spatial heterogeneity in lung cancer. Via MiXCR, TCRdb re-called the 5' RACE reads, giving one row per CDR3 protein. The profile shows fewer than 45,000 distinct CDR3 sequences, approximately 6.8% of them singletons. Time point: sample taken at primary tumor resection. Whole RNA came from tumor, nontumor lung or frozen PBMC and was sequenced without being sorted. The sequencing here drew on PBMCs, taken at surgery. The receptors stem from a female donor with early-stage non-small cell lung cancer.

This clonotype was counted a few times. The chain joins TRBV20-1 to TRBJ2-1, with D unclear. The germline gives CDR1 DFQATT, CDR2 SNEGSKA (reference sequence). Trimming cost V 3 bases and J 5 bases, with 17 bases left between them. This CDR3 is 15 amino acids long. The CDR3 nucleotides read TGCAGTGCTAGTAAAGTGGGGTGGGCACACAATGAGCAGTTCTTC. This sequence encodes CSASKVGWAHNEQFF.

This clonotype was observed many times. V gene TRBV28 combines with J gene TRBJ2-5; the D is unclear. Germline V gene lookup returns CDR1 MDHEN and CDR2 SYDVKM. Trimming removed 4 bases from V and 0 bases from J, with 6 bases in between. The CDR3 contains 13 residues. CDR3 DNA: TGTGCCAGCAGTTCGCTGTACCAAGAGACCCAGTACTTC. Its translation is CASSSLYQETQYF.

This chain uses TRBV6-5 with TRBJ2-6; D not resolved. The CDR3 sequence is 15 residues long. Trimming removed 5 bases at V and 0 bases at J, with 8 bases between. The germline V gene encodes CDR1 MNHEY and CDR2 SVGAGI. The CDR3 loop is CASSPRPSGANVLTF. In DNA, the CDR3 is TGTGCCAGCAGTCCCCGCCCCTCTGGGGCCAACGTCCTGACTTTC.

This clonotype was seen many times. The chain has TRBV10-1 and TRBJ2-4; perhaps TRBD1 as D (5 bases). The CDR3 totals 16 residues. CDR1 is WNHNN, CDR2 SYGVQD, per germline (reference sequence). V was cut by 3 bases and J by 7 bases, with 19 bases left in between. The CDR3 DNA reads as TGCGCCAGCAGTGATGCAGGGTTCGGCCTTGGGAACATTCAGTACTTC. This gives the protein CASSDAGFGLGNIQYF.

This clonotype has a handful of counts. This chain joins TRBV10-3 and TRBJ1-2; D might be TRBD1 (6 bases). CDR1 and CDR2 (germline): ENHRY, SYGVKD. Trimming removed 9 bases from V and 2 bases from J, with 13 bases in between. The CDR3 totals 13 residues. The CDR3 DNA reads TGTGCCATAAGTCACAGGGAAAACTATGGCTACACCTTC. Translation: CAISHRENYGYTF.

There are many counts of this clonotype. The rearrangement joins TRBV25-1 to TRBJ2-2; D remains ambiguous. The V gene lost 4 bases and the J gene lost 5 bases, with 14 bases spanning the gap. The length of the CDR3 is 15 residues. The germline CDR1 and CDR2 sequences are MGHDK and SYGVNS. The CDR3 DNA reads TGTGCCAGCAGTGGGCTGGACCTTAGGACCGGGGAGCTGTTTTTT. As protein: CASSGLDLRTGELFF.

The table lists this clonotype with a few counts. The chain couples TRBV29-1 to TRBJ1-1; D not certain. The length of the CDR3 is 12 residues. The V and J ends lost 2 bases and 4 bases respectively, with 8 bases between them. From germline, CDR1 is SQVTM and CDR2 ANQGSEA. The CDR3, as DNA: TGCAGCGTTGAACGGTTCAGCACTGAAGCTTTCTTT. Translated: CSVERFSTEAFF.

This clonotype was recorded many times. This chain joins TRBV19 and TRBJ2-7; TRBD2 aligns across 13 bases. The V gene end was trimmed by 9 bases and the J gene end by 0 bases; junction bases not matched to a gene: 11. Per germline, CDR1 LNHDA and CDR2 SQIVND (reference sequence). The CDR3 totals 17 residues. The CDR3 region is CASLGTSGVDNSYEQYF. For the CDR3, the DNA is TGTGCCAGCCTTGGGACTAGCGGGGTTGACAACTCCTACGAGCAGTACTTC.

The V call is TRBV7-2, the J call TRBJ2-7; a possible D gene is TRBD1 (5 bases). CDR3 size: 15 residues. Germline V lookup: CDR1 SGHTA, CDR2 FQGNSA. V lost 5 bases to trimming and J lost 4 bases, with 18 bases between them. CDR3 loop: CASSLGVSFRYEQYF. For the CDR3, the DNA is TGTGCCAGCAGCCTAGGGGTCAGCTTTAGGTACGAGCAGTACTTC.